One and the same sample provided the 7 T cell receptor beta chains below, sequenced in a study of blood T cell repertoires in COVID-19. Libraries were prepared by immunoSEQ multiplex PCR; TCRdb keeps only in-frame clonotypes and omits some of them. The table records 95,000 to 110,000 clones, over 70% of them present only once. The sequencing input was peripheral blood. Receptors were obtained from a man aged 50 to 60 with acute or convalescent COVID-19.

This chain uses TRBV5-1 with TRBJ2-1; 9 bases align to TRBD1. CDR1 SGHRS and CDR2 YFSETQ come from the germline V gene. The CDR3 extends over 13 amino acids. The ends lost 4 bases at V and 6 bases at J; junction bases unmatched: 2. The CDR3 nucleotides are TGCGCCAGCAGCCGGACAGGGGTCAATGAGCAGTTCTTC. Protein: CASSRTGVNEQFF.

This rearrangement joins TRBV2 to TRBJ2-7; perhaps TRBD2 as D (6 bases). Looked up from germline, CDR1 is SNHLY and CDR2 is FYNNEI. V was clipped by 8 bases and J by 5 bases, with 10 bases between them. The CDR3 loop spans 11 amino acids. The CDR3 spells CASAGRNEQYF. CDR3 in DNA: TGTGCCAGCGCGGGGCGCAACGAGCAGTACTTC.

The J gene is TRBJ2-1, the V gene TRBV21-1; the table's D call TRBD2 went unverified against the DNA. TRBV21-1 has pseudogene status. This CDR3 is built from 16 residues. CDR3 bases: TGTGCCAGCAGCAATCCCGAAGGGACTAGATACAATGAGCAGTTCTTC. This gives the protein CASSNPEGTRYNEQFF.

The CDR3 sequence: CASSLGDSGGNEQFF. The CDR3 DNA follows: TGCGCCAGCAGCTTGGGGGACTCCGGTGGGAATGAGCAGTTCTTC. The V gene is TRBV5-1, the J gene TRBJ2-1; the D gene is possibly TRBD2 (6 bases). V was trimmed by 0 bases and J by 7 bases, leaving 14 bases between them. Germline CDR1 is SGHRS and CDR2 is YFSETQ. The CDR3 sequence is 15 residues long.

The genes are TRBV9 and TRBJ2-1; TRBD1 aligns across 8 bases. The V gene's germline CDR1 is SGDLS and CDR2 YYNGEE. V lost 4 bases and J lost 5; bases outside the gene matches: 2. The CDR3 spans 13 residues. CDR3 region: CASSMGQDNEQFF. CDR3 bases: TGTGCCAGCAGCATGGGACAGGACAATGAGCAGTTCTTC. The whole variable domain, filled in from reference TRBV9 and TRBJ2-1, reads DSGVTQTPKHLITATGQRVTLRCSPRSGDLSVYWYQQSLDQGLQFLIQYYNGEERAKGNILERFSAQQFPDLHSELNLSSLELGDSALYFCASSMGQDNEQFFGPGTRLTVL.

The chain links TRBV2 to TRBJ2-1; possible D gene TRBD2, 5 bases. V lost 6 bases, J lost 8 bases, and 14 bases lay in between. The CDR3 length is 13 residues. CDR1 is SNHLY, CDR2 FYNNEI, per germline. DNA of the CDR3: TGTGCCAGCAGGGCGGGTAGGTTTGATGAGCAGTTCTTC. Its protein product is CASRAGRFDEQFF. The full variable domain, completed using reference TRBV2 and TRBJ2-1, is EPEVTQTPSHQVTQMGQEVILRCVPISNHLYFYWYRQILGQKVEFLVSFYNNEISEKSEIFDDQFSVERPDGSNFTLKIRSTKLEDSAMYFCASRAGRFDEQFFGPGTRLTVL.

This clone was recorded a few times. The chain combines TRBV5-4 with TRBJ2-2, with TRBD1 as a possible D gene (5 bases). CDR3 length: 14 amino acids. The V and J ends lost 6 bases and 4 bases respectively, with 13 bases between them. The germline V gene has CDR1 SGHNT and CDR2 YYREEE (reference sequence). Written as DNA, the CDR3 is TGTGCCAGCACCGGACACCCGGGCACCGGGGAGCTGTTTTTT. It yields the protein CASTGHPGTGELFF.